This T cell receptor beta chain comes out of a study of blood T cell repertoires in COVID-19. For the study at large: There were acute and convalescent COVID-19 samples, and they came from the United States, Italy and Spain. The analysed material was cDNA or gDNA that came from T cells, B-cell-depleted T cells, or PBMCs.

How the authors handled the data: Estimation of nucleated cell counts was performed using reference gene primer amplification. The data were produced by immunoSEQ multiplex PCR, yet TCRdb's version contains in-frame clones alone and is incomplete. V and J calls and clone size are as listed in that table; D and trimming were resolved from the DNA. The repertoire holds some 100,000 clones, roughly 90% seen once, with 5.7% in the top ten. The trim removed 3 bases at V and 8 bases at J, leaving 4 bases unmatched. Germline V CDR1 and CDR2: SGHRS, YFSETQ. The CDR3 runs to 14 residues. Sequenced input: peripheral blood. The chain has TRBV5-1 and TRBJ2-2; 10 bases match TRBD2. This TCR was recovered from a man between 65 and 85 years old with acute or convalescent COVID-19. The CDR3 bases are TGCGCCAGCAGCTCAGCGGGAGGGCCGGGGGAGCTGTTTTTT. Protein: CASSSAGGPGELFF.